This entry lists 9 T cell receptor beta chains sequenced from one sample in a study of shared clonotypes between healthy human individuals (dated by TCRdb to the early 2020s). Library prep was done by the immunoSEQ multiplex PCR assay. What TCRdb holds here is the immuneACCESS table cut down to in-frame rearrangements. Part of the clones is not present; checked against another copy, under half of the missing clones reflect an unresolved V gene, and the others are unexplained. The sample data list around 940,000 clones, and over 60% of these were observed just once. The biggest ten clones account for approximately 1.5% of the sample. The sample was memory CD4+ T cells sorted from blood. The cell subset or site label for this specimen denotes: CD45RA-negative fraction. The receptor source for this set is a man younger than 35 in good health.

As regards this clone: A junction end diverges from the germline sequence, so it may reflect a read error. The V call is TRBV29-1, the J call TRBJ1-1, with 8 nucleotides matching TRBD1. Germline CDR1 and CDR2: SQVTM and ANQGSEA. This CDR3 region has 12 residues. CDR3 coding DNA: TGTCGCGCAGGGGGCGCGAACACTGAAGCTTTCTTT. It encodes CRAGGANTEAFF.

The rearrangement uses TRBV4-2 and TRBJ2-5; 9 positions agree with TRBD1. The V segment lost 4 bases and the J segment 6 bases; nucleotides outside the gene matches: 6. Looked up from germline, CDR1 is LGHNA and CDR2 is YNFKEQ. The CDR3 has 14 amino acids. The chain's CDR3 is CASSPGGTGKTQYF. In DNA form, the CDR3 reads TGTGCCAGCAGCCCCGGGGGGACAGGGAAGACCCAGTACTTC.

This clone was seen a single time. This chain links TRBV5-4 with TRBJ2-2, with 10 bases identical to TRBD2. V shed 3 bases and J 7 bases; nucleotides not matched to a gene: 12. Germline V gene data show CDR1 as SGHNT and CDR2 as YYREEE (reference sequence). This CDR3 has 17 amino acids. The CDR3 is CASSSGGSGRAGGELFF. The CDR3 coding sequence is TGTGCCAGCAGCTCTGGCGGAAGCGGGAGGGCTGGCGGGGAGCTGTTTTTT.

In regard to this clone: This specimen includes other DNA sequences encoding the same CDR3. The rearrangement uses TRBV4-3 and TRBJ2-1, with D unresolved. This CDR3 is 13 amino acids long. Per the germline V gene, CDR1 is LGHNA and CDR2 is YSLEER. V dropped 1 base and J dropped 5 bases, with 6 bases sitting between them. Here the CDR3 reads CASSQGRNNEQFF. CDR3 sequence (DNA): TGCGCCAGCAGCCAAGGGCGGAACAATGAGCAGTTCTTC.

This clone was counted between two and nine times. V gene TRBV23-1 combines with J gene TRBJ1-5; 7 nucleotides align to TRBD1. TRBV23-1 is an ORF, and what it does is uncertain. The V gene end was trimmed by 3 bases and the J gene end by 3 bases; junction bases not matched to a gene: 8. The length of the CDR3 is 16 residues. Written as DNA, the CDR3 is TGCGCCAGCAGTCAGCAGAGACAGGGTGCCAATCAGCCCCAGCATTTT. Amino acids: CASSQQRQGANQPQHF.

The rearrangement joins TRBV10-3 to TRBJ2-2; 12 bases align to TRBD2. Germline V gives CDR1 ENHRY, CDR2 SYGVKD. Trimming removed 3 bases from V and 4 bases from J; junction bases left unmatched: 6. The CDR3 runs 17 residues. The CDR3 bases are TGTGCCATCAGTGAACCGACTAGCGGGAGTACCACCGGGGAGCTGTTTTTT. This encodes CAISEPTSGSTTGELFF.

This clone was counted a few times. The DNA for the CDR3 is TGTGCCAGCAGCTTCTCGGACTCTGGAAACACCATATATTTT. Translated, it gives CASSFSDSGNTIYF. The rearrangement links TRBV7-8 to TRBJ1-3, with no clear D. Germline V gives CDR1 SGHVS, CDR2 FQNEAQ. V lost 3 bases and J lost 0, with 6 bases in between. The CDR3 length is 14 residues.

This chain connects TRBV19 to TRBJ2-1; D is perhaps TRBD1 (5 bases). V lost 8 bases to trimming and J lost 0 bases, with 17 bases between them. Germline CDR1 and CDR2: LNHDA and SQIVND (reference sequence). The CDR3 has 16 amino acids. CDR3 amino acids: CASASQGRSSYNEQFF. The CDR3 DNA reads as TGTGCCAGTGCCAGCCAGGGAAGAAGCTCCTACAATGAGCAGTTCTTC.

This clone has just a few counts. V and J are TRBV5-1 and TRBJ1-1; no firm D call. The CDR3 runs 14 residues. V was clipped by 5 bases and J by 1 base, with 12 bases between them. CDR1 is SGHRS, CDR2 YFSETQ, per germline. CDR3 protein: CASRVAGQNTEAFF. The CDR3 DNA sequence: TGCGCCAGCAGAGTAGCCGGTCAGAACACTGAAGCTTTCTTT. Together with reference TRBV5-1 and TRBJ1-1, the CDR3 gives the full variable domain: KAGVTQTPRYLIKTRGQQVTLSCSPISGHRSVSWYQQTPGQGLQFLFEYFSETQRNKGNFPGRFSGRQFSNSRSEMNVSTLELGDSALYLCASRVAGQNTEAFFGQGTRLTVV.